These 10 T cell receptor beta chains were sequenced from one sample in a study of tumor and adjacent non-tumor tissue in lung cancer. The template was RNA from unsorted bulk tissue. TCRbeta libraries were built with three rounds of nested PCR, modified from ARM-PCR. TCRdb reprocessed the multiplex PCR reads with MiXCR, giving one entry per CDR3 protein. Among 75,000 to 80,000 distinct CDR3 sequences, roughly 80% were seen once, and the ten largest hold less than 15%. The sample was lung tumor tissue. The receptor source for this set is a woman in her 50s with non-small cell lung cancer.

To note about this clonotype: The junction departs from the called germline gene at one end, perhaps through a read error. This chain joins TRBV6-1 and TRBJ2-2, with unresolved D. The CDR3 extends over 15 amino acids. Germline CDR1 is MNHNS and CDR2 is SASEGT. The CDR3 bases are TGTACCAGCAGTGTCGACGCCGCGAACACCGGGGAGCTGTTTTTT. Encoded protein: CTSSVDAANTGELFF.

As for this clonotype: At one of its ends the junction is not consistent with the germline gene, which may arise from a read error. This chain joins TRBV29-1 and TRBJ2-7; D might be TRBD2 (6 bases). The CDR3 spans 13 residues. Germline CDR1 and CDR2: SQVTM and ANQGSEA. DNA for the CDR3: TGCAGCGTACGGCGGGATACCTCCTACGATCAGTACTTC. It yields the protein CSVRRDTSYDQYF.

This clonotype showed up many times. Given a much more abundant clone one base away, this may be a read error. The chain uses TRBV29-1 and TRBJ2-7; 8 bases are a match to TRBD1. CDR3 length equals 12 residues. The V segment lost 4 bases and the J segment 6 bases; nucleotides outside the gene matches: 5. Germline assignment: CDR1 SQVTM and CDR2 ANQGSEA. The CDR3, as DNA: TGCAGCGTTGTAGGACAGGGCTGCGAGCAGTACTTC. Translation gives CSVVGQGCEQYF.

The CDR3 loop reads CTNSYREYTEAFF. The CDR3 bases are TGTACTAACAGTTACCGGGAATACACTGAAGCTTTCTTT. This chain links TRBV6-5 with TRBJ1-1; D gene ambiguous. This CDR3 has 13 residues. Germline V gene sequence: CDR1 MNHEY, CDR2 SVGAGI.

On this clonotype: One end of the junction varies from germline; a read error may be responsible. The chain recombines TRBV29-1 with TRBJ2-7, with 11 bases that match TRBD1. Germline-derived CDR1 and CDR2 are SQVTM and ANQGSEA. The CDR3 totals 14 residues. The CDR3 sequence: CSVVGTGGVNEQNF. In DNA form, the CDR3 reads TGCAGCGTCGTAGGGACAGGGGGTGTTAACGAGCAGAACTTC.

The chain is built from TRBV6-6 and TRBJ2-3, with D possibly matching TRBD2 (6 bases). CDR1 and CDR2 from the germline V gene are MNHNY and SVGAGI (reference sequence). V was trimmed by 2 bases and J by 3 bases, leaving 30 bases between them. CDR3 size: 21 residues. CDR3 sequence: CASSYTWATGSSGRGTDTQYF. The DNA of the CDR3 is TGTGCCAGCAGTTACACGTGGGCAACCGGGAGTAGCGGTAGAGGGACAGATACGCAGTATTTT.

In the case of this clonotype: A much larger clone lies a single base off, so this may be a read error. The chain couples TRBV7-3 to TRBJ2-5; D gene unclear. In germline, CDR1 is SGHTA, CDR2 FQGTGA. The CDR3 has 15 amino acids. V dropped 2 bases and J dropped 5 bases, with 15 bases sitting between them. For the CDR3, the DNA is TGTGCCAGCAGCTTAGATACCGGACCAACGGAGACCCAGTACTTC. Its translation is CASSLDTGPTETQYF.

In its sample, this clonotype was seen once. A much larger clone differs by one base, so this may be a read error. V is TRBV7-9 and J is TRBJ1-2; 7 bases match TRBD1. The germline V gene has CDR1 SEHNR and CDR2 FQNEAQ (reference sequence). The CDR3 length is 15 residues. V lost 0 bases to trimming and J lost 10 bases; unmatched junction nucleotides: 11. The CDR3 reads CASSLAGWRGLVYTF. The DNA of the CDR3 is TGTGCCAGCAGCTTAGCGGGATGGAGGGGGCTTGTCTACACCTTC.

On this clonotype itself: An end of the junction differs from the germline gene, which may be a read error. The chain combines TRBV11-2 with TRBJ2-2; D is undetermined. There are 14 residues in the CDR3. The germline gives CDR1 SGHAT, CDR2 FQNNGV. The CDR3: CASGLVPGPGELFF. The DNA of the CDR3 is TGTGCCAGCGGCTTAGTGCCAGGCCCCGGAGAGCTGTTTTTT.

This chain uses TRBV11-2 with TRBJ2-7; D not certain. Germline V gives CDR1 SGHAT, CDR2 FQNNGV. The V end lost 2 bases, the J end lost 2 bases, and 19 bases lay between the germline ends. The CDR3 extends over 17 amino acids. The CDR3 DNA sequence: TGTGCCAGCAGCTTATCCGCAGGACGCACGGTGCCCTACGAGCAGTACTTC. Its protein product is CASSLSAGRTVPYEQYF.